This T cell receptor (beta chain) was identified in a study of human T cells and chemical hapten exposure. The CDR3 is 14 amino acids. Germline-derived CDR1 and CDR2 are DFQATT and SNEGSKA (reference sequence). Deletions cut 4 bases from V and 5 bases from J, with 12 bases between. Sample time point: pre-sensitization, week 0. Treatment denoted: therapeutic diphenylcyclopropenone sensitization with weekly scalp DPC. This clonotype was seen a few times. Using its own MiXCR run on the RACE reads, TCRdb lists one record per CDR3 protein. The sample lists about 80,000 distinct CDR3 sequences; around 15% were seen once.

The chain employs TRBV20-1 and TRBJ2-6; D is unclear. The sequence derives from a woman aged 50 to 60 with alopecia areata. Some clones in this sample may be carry-over from other donors' samples. The sequencing here drew on whole blood, taken in connection with sensitization to the hapten diphenylcyclopropenone (DPC). The CDR3 nucleotides are TGCAGTGCTATTCCTGCTTGGCGGGCCAACGTCCTGACTTTC. The encoded protein is CSAIPAWRANVLTF.